Listed below are T cell receptor beta chains from one sample, sequenced in a study of Graves' ophthalmopathy and Graves' hyperthyroidism. MiXCR was run by TCRdb on the multiplex PCR reads, yielding one entry per CDR3 protein. The sample contains just over 600,000 distinct CDR3 sequences, approximately 22% of which appear only once. Sequencing was performed on peripheral blood. Source of these receptors: a woman between 18 and 29 years old with stable Graves' hyperthyroidism. Some clones in this sample may be carry-over from other donors' samples. CDR3s include the opening cysteine and the closing phenylalanine or tryptophan. A D gene is named only where the DNA matches it firmly. Clone size is shown for a subset of rows, as once, few, many or a class of expanded clone.

D gene: NA; J gene: TRBJ2-5; clone size: many; V gene: TRBV5-1; CDR3 DNA: TGTGCCAGCAGCCTAAGTGAAGAGACCCAGTACTTC; CDR3 protein: CASSLSEETQYF
D gene: TRBD1; J gene: TRBJ2-2; clone size: NA; V gene: TRBV7-9; CDR3 DNA: TGTGCGGTCCAACTCGGACAGGGAGGTACCGGGGAGCTGTTTTTT; CDR3 protein: CAVQLGQGGTGELFF
D gene: NA; J gene: TRBJ1-1; clone size: NA; V gene: TRBV11-2; CDR3 DNA: TGTGCCAGCAGCAACCCGGGGTTAAACACTGAAGCTTTCTTT; CDR3 protein: CASSNPGLNTEAFF
D gene: NA; J gene: TRBJ2-5; clone size: many; V gene: TRBV7-9; CDR3 DNA: TGTGCCAGCAGCTCGGTCGGACTCCAACAAGAGACCCAGTACTTC; CDR3 protein: CASSSVGLQQETQYF
D gene: NA; J gene: TRBJ2-6; clone size: few; V gene: TRBV28; CDR3 DNA: TGTGCCAGCAGTTTGGGAAGACTGACGGATGGGGCCAACGTCCTGACTTTC; CDR3 protein: CASSLGRLTDGANVLTF
D gene: NA; J gene: TRBJ1-3; clone size: many; V gene: TRBV19; CDR3 DNA: TGTGCCAGTAGTATTGAAGGGCGGAGAGGAAACACCATATATTTT; CDR3 protein: CASSIEGRRGNTIYF
D gene: NA; J gene: TRBJ2-7; clone size: many; V gene: TRBV6-2/TRBV6-3; CDR3 DNA: TGTGCCAGCAGTTACGCCCTTCGCGGCTCCGGCGACTACGAGCAGTACTTC; CDR3 protein: CASSYALRGSGDYEQYF
D gene: NA; J gene: TRBJ2-7; clone size: many; V gene: TRBV20-1; CDR3 DNA: TGCAGTACGAGACAGGCGAACTACGAGCAGTACTTC; CDR3 protein: CSTRQANYEQYF
D gene: TRBD1; J gene: TRBJ1-2; clone size: NA; V gene: TRBV18; CDR3 DNA: TGTGCCAGCTCAGAAGAGACAGGGAGAAGAAACTATGGCTACACCTTC; CDR3 protein: CASSEETGRRNYGYTF
D gene: NA; J gene: TRBJ2-5; clone size: many; V gene: TRBV12-5; CDR3 DNA: TGTGCTAGTGGTTCCCGTCCCCTCAAAGAGACCCAGTACTTC; CDR3 protein: CASGSRPLKETQYF
D gene: TRBD1; J gene: TRBJ2-2; clone size: NA; V gene: TRBV12-3/TRBV12-4; CDR3 DNA: TGTGCCAGCACTTCTTACCCCGGGACAGCGAACACCGGGGAGCTGTTTTTT; CDR3 protein: CASTSYPGTANTGELFF
D gene: TRBD1; J gene: TRBJ1-6; clone size: many; V gene: TRBV12-3/TRBV12-4; CDR3 DNA: TGTGCCAGCGGAGTTGGGACAGGGCATAATTCACCCCTCCACTTT; CDR3 protein: CASGVGTGHNSPLHF
D gene: NA; J gene: TRBJ2-7; clone size: few; V gene: TRBV7-2; CDR3 DNA: TGTGCCAGCAGCTTAGCTAGGGCCCAGGGTCGAGAGCAGTACTTC; CDR3 protein: CASSLARAQGREQYF
D gene: NA; J gene: TRBJ1-1; clone size: few; V gene: TRBV6-5; CDR3 DNA: TGTGCCAGCAGTTACAACCCCTCAGGGTGGAACACTGAAGCTTTCTTT; CDR3 protein: CASSYNPSGWNTEAFF
D gene: TRBD2; J gene: TRBJ2-7; clone size: NA; V gene: TRBV7-2; CDR3 DNA: TGTGCCAGCAGCCCTTTAAGCGGGGACTCCTACGAGCAGTACTTC; CDR3 protein: CASSPLSGDSYEQYF
D gene: NA; J gene: TRBJ1-2; clone size: many; V gene: TRBV29-1; CDR3 DNA: TGCGGAGGCGCGACACCTTCATATGGCTACACCTTC; CDR3 protein: CGGATPSYGYTF
D gene: TRBD1; J gene: TRBJ1-1; clone size: many; V gene: TRBV5-1; CDR3 DNA: TGCGCCAGCAGCCTAATAGGGACAGGAGACATGAACACTGAAGCTTTCTTT; CDR3 protein: CASSLIGTGDMNTEAFF
D gene: NA; J gene: TRBJ1-1; clone size: once; V gene: TRBV6-1; CDR3 DNA: TGTGCCAGCCAGGGTAGGCCTGAAGCTTTCTTT; CDR3 protein: CASQGRPEAFF
D gene: NA; J gene: TRBJ2-7; clone size: few; V gene: TRBV7-8; CDR3 DNA: TGTGCCAGCAGCTTAGGTTTCCTAGACCTCAGCTCCTACGAGCAGTACTTC; CDR3 protein: CASSLGFLDLSSYEQYF
D gene: NA; J gene: TRBJ2-5; clone size: NA; V gene: TRBV7-8; CDR3 DNA: TGTGCCAGCAGCATAGCCAGGGCCTTCTCCCCTCTCCAAGAGACCCAGTACTTC; CDR3 protein: CASSIARAFSPLQETQYF
D gene: NA; J gene: TRBJ1-5; clone size: NA; V gene: TRBV15; CDR3 DNA: TGTGCCACCAGCAGAGATGAGGTTGGCAATCAGCCCCAGCATTTT; CDR3 protein: CATSRDEVGNQPQHF
D gene: TRBD2; J gene: TRBJ2-7; clone size: many; V gene: TRBV6-1; CDR3 DNA: TGTGCCGCAACATTAGCGGGGGGGTTGAACTACGAGCAGTACTTC; CDR3 protein: CAATLAGGLNYEQYF
D gene: NA; J gene: TRBJ1-2; clone size: NA; V gene: TRBV7-9; CDR3 DNA: TGTGCCAGCAGCCAATCACAGGTCAACTATGGCTACACCTTC; CDR3 protein: CASSQSQVNYGYTF
D gene: NA; J gene: TRBJ2-2; clone size: many; V gene: TRBV29-1; CDR3 DNA: TGCAGCCTTGGGGGGCGGATGGGGACCGGGGAGCTGTTTTTT; CDR3 protein: CSLGGRMGTGELFF
D gene: NA; J gene: TRBJ2-7; clone size: few; V gene: TRBV4-3; CDR3 DNA: TGCGCCAGCAGCCAAGAGTACAGCTCCTACGAGCAGTACTTC; CDR3 protein: CASSQEYSSYEQYF
D gene: NA; J gene: TRBJ2-7; clone size: NA; V gene: TRBV10-3; CDR3 DNA: TGTGCCATCAGGGTAGACGGTGGTGGCGAGCAGTACTTC; CDR3 protein: CAIRVDGGGEQYF
D gene: TRBD2; J gene: TRBJ2-2; clone size: many; V gene: TRBV7-6; CDR3 DNA: TGTGCCAGCGCGGGACTAGCGGGAAACACCGGGGAGCTGTTTTTT; CDR3 protein: CASAGLAGNTGELFF
D gene: NA; J gene: TRBJ1-2; clone size: many; V gene: TRBV9; CDR3 DNA: TGTGCCAGCAGCGTAGCTGGGGCGCCTTATGGCTACACCTTC; CDR3 protein: CASSVAGAPYGYTF
D gene: NA; J gene: TRBJ2-2; clone size: many; V gene: TRBV19; CDR3 DNA: TGTGCCAGTAGTATGGCAGGGACCACCGGGGAGCTGTTTTTT; CDR3 protein: CASSMAGTTGELFF
D gene: NA; J gene: TRBJ2-7; clone size: NA; V gene: TRBV28; CDR3 DNA: TGTGCCAGCAGGCCGCCCGTTGGAGGGGCACACGAGCAGTACTTC; CDR3 protein: CASRPPVGGAHEQYF
D gene: NA; J gene: TRBJ1-5; clone size: many; V gene: TRBV12-3/TRBV12-4; CDR3 DNA: TGTGCCAGCAGTTTCCAGGGAGGCAATCAGCCCCAGCATTTT; CDR3 protein: CASSFQGGNQPQHF
D gene: TRBD2; J gene: TRBJ2-7; clone size: NA; V gene: TRBV12-5; CDR3 DNA: TGTGCTAGCGCCCTGGGACTAGCGGGTTACGAGCAGTACTTC; CDR3 protein: CASALGLAGYEQYF
D gene: TRBD1; J gene: TRBJ1-2; clone size: few; V gene: TRBV6-5; CDR3 DNA: TGTGCCAGCAGTTACACCCAGGGGGCGCCTAACTATGGCTACACCTTC; CDR3 protein: CASSYTQGAPNYGYTF
D gene: NA; J gene: TRBJ1-5; clone size: few; V gene: TRBV19; CDR3 DNA: TGTGCCAGTAGTATTCAGGGGCAGGGCGCTCATCAGCCCCAGCATTTT; CDR3 protein: CASSIQGQGAHQPQHF
D gene: NA; J gene: TRBJ2-2; clone size: many; V gene: TRBV12-5; CDR3 DNA: TGTGCTAGTGGTTTGTACCCCGACACCGGGGAGCTGTTTTTT; CDR3 protein: CASGLYPDTGELFF
D gene: NA; J gene: TRBJ1-1; clone size: NA; V gene: TRBV7-9; CDR3 DNA: TGTGCCAGCAGCTTAGCGTACACCCTGAACACTGAAGCTTTCTTT; CDR3 protein: CASSLAYTLNTEAFF
D gene: TRBD1; J gene: TRBJ1-1; clone size: NA; V gene: TRBV27; CDR3 DNA: TGTGCCAGCAGTTTATCGGGGGACAGGGGGTTCCCTGAAGCTTTCTTT; CDR3 protein: CASSLSGDRGFPEAFF
D gene: TRBD1; J gene: TRBJ1-5; clone size: NA; V gene: TRBV5-1; CDR3 DNA: TGCGCCAGCAGCCCCTTATCCGGGACAGGGGAACTAAACAATCAGCCCCAGCATTTT; CDR3 protein: CASSPLSGTGELNNQPQHF
D gene: NA; J gene: TRBJ2-7; clone size: many; V gene: TRBV13; CDR3 DNA: TGTGCCAGCAGCTCCCACCTCCGGCAGGGGGGGTACGAGCAGTACTTC; CDR3 protein: CASSSHLRQGGYEQYF
D gene: TRBD2; J gene: TRBJ2-7; clone size: many; V gene: TRBV28; CDR3 DNA: TGTGCCAGCAGTTCAAGAGGACGACTAGCGGAGCGCCCCTACGAGCAGTACTTC; CDR3 protein: CASSSRGRLAERPYEQYF
D gene: NA; J gene: TRBJ1-1; clone size: many; V gene: TRBV20-1; CDR3 DNA: TGCAGTGCTAAAACTTGGGGGAACACTGAAGCTTTCTTT; CDR3 protein: CSAKTWGNTEAFF
D gene: TRBD1; J gene: TRBJ1-3; clone size: many; V gene: TRBV20-1; CDR3 DNA: TGCAGTGCCCACTACGGTCCCGGGACAGGGGAAAAAAACACCATATATTTT; CDR3 protein: CSAHYGPGTGEKNTIYF
D gene: NA; J gene: TRBJ1-6; clone size: NA; V gene: TRBV7-9; CDR3 DNA: TGTGCCAGCAGCTTACTATGGGGCGTGGATTCACCCCTCCACTTT; CDR3 protein: CASSLLWGVDSPLHF
D gene: NA; J gene: TRBJ1-1; clone size: few; V gene: TRBV7-3; CDR3 DNA: TGTGCCAGCAGCTTAAGGCCAGGGATGAACACTGAAGCTTTCTTT; CDR3 protein: CASSLRPGMNTEAFF
D gene: NA; J gene: TRBJ2-6; clone size: NA; V gene: TRBV4-2; CDR3 DNA: TGTGCCAGCAGCCAAGAAAGCATCTCTGGGGCCAACGTCCTGACTTTC; CDR3 protein: CASSQESISGANVLTF
D gene: TRBD2; J gene: TRBJ2-7; clone size: many; V gene: TRBV11-2; CDR3 DNA: TGTGCCAGCAGCTTAGAGGGCGGGGGGCTGCCCTACGAGCAGTACTTC; CDR3 protein: CASSLEGGGLPYEQYF
D gene: TRBD1; J gene: TRBJ2-7; clone size: NA; V gene: TRBV6-5; CDR3 DNA: TGTGCCAGCAGTTGGACAGGGAGGCCCCCCTACGAGCGGTACTTC; CDR3 protein: CASSWTGRPPYERYF
D gene: TRBD1; J gene: TRBJ2-5; clone size: NA; V gene: TRBV28; CDR3 DNA: TGTGCCATACGGACAGGGGGCGTCCAAGAGACCCAGTACTTC; CDR3 protein: CAIRTGGVQETQYF
D gene: TRBD2; J gene: TRBJ2-5; clone size: NA; V gene: TRBV7-8; CDR3 DNA: TGTGCCAGCAGCTCCGGGACTAGCGGGGGGAACGACCAAGAGACCCAGTACTTC; CDR3 protein: CASSSGTSGGNDQETQYF
D gene: NA; J gene: TRBJ1-5; clone size: many; V gene: TRBV12-3/TRBV12-4; CDR3 DNA: TGTGCCAGCAGTTACCGGGACTTCAATCAGCCCCAGCATTTT; CDR3 protein: CASSYRDFNQPQHF
D gene: TRBD1; J gene: TRBJ1-6; clone size: NA; V gene: TRBV12-3/TRBV12-4; CDR3 DNA: TGTGCCAGCAGTTTTCGACAGGGTAGTTCACCCCTCCACTTT; CDR3 protein: CASSFRQGSSPLHF
D gene: TRBD1; J gene: TRBJ2-7; clone size: many; V gene: TRBV27; CDR3 DNA: TGTGCCAGCAGTTTGGAGACAGGGTTTACCTACGAGCAGTACTTC; CDR3 protein: CASSLETGFTYEQYF
D gene: NA; J gene: TRBJ1-1; clone size: many; V gene: TRBV27; CDR3 DNA: TGTGCCAGCAGTCCCCTGGTTAGAGAGGCGGAAGCTTTCTTT; CDR3 protein: CASSPLVREAEAFF